The text below deals with one TCR beta chain. V lost 1 base and J 7 bases, leaving 20 bases between the germline ends. The CDR3 is 17 amino acids. Germline CDR1 SEHNR, CDR2 FQNEAQ (reference sequence). This sample is part of a study of blood T cell repertoires in COVID-19. Measured with immunoSEQ multiplex PCR; TCRdb has only the in-frame clones, and not every one. The data show roughly 300,000 clones, over 80% seen once. This TCR was sampled from a middle-aged woman who had recovered from COVID-19. V usage is TRBV7-9 and J usage is TRBJ2-1, with D perhaps TRBD1 (6 bases). Material for sequencing was peripheral blood. The DNA of the CDR3 is TGTGCCAGCAGCTTAGAGTACGGCAGGGGTAGGTTTAATGAGCAGTTCTTC. This codes for CASSLEYGRGRFNEQFF.